This is a list of T cell receptor beta chains from one sample in a study of OX40 agonist ivuxolimab in advanced cancers. TCRdb's copy holds only in-frame clones and misses some; the assay was immunoSEQ multiplex PCR. This sample has tens of thousands of clones; around 84% occur once, and the top ten carry roughly a sixth. Specimen: CD4+ or CD8+ T cells sorted from blood, collected in a trial of the OX40 agonist ivuxolimab. Receptor source: an adult with an advanced solid tumor such as melanoma, head and neck, liver or kidney cancer. The CDR3 runs from the conserved cysteine through the conserved F or W. A D gene is named only where the DNA matches it firmly. The size entry is marked missing in some rows and otherwise reads once, few, many or a size class.

j_gene: TRBJ2-3; d_gene: TRBD2; abundance: NA; v_gene: TRBV29-1; CDR3aa: CSASAVAGGPGDTQYF; CDR3nt: TGCAGCGCTTCCGCTGTGGCGGGGGGGCCCGGAGATACGCAGTATTTT
j_gene: TRBJ1-2; d_gene: NA; abundance: few; v_gene: TRBV13; CDR3aa: CASSPYIVYGYTF; CDR3nt: TGTGCCAGCAGCCCCTACATCGTCTATGGCTACACCTTC
j_gene: TRBJ2-7; d_gene: NA; abundance: NA; v_gene: TRBV9; CDR3aa: CASSLGGGSYEQYF; CDR3nt: TGTGCCAGCAGCCTCGGAGGGGGCTCCTACGAGCAGTACTTC
j_gene: TRBJ2-7; d_gene: TRBD2; abundance: NA; v_gene: TRBV6-5; CDR3aa: CASSLSGRSGEQYF; CDR3nt: TGTGCCAGCAGCCTTAGCGGGAGATCGGGGGAGCAGTACTTC
j_gene: TRBJ2-7; d_gene: NA; abundance: NA; v_gene: TRBV6-5; CDR3aa: CASRLGQTYEQYF; CDR3nt: TGTGCCAGCAGATTAGGACAGACCTACGAGCAGTACTTC
j_gene: TRBJ2-7; d_gene: NA; abundance: NA; v_gene: TRBV7-3; CDR3aa: CASSIGGAGTEQYF; CDR3nt: TGTGCCAGCAGTATTGGAGGGGCGGGTACCGAGCAGTACTTC
j_gene: TRBJ2-2; d_gene: NA; abundance: few; v_gene: TRBV5-8; CDR3aa: CASDPPIGVNTGELFF; CDR3nt: TGTGCCAGCGATCCCCCTATCGGCGTGAACACCGGGGAGCTGTTTTTT
j_gene: TRBJ2-5; d_gene: TRBD2; abundance: NA; v_gene: TRBV12-5; CDR3aa: CASGGTSGSDRETQYF; CDR3nt: TGTGCTAGTGGAGGGACTAGCGGGAGCGACAGAGAGACCCAGTACTTC
j_gene: TRBJ1-2; d_gene: NA; abundance: NA; v_gene: TRBV27; CDR3aa: CASSPTDPNYGYTF; CDR3nt: TGTGCCAGCAGTCCGACGGACCCAAACTATGGCTACACCTTC
j_gene: TRBJ1-5; d_gene: NA; abundance: NA; v_gene: TRBV11-1; CDR3aa: CASSLVGGNQPQHF; CDR3nt: TGTGCCAGCAGCTTGGTAGGTGGCAATCAGCCCCAGCATTTT
j_gene: TRBJ1-2; d_gene: NA; abundance: NA; v_gene: TRBV4-3; CDR3aa: CASSQDHSGASRGYTF; CDR3nt: TGCGCCAGCAGCCAAGATCACTCTGGGGCGAGTAGGGGCTACACCTTC
j_gene: TRBJ2-3; d_gene: NA; abundance: NA; v_gene: TRBV7-6; CDR3aa: CASSLAQGSGTDTQYF; CDR3nt: TGTGCCAGCAGCTTAGCTCAGGGGTCAGGCACAGATACGCAGTATTTT
j_gene: TRBJ1-6; d_gene: NA; abundance: NA; v_gene: TRBV12-5; CDR3aa: CASGFLTGTSNSPLHF; CDR3nt: TGTGCTAGTGGTTTCTTAACAGGGACCTCAAATTCACCCCTCCACTTT
j_gene: TRBJ2-3; d_gene: NA; abundance: NA; v_gene: TRBV4-3; CDR3aa: CASSQGVLVDTQYF; CDR3nt: TGCGCCAGCAGCCAAGGGGTACTCGTAGATACGCAGTATTTT
j_gene: TRBJ1-1; d_gene: NA; abundance: NA; v_gene: TRBV7-3; CDR3aa: CASSLTSRTEAFF; CDR3nt: TGTGCCAGCAGCTTAACCAGTCGCACTGAAGCTTTCTTT
j_gene: TRBJ1-5; d_gene: NA; abundance: once; v_gene: TRBV7-3; CDR3aa: CASSLGEYHQPQHF; CDR3nt: TGTGCCAGCAGCTTAGGGGAATACCATCAGCCCCAGCATTTT
j_gene: TRBJ2-7; d_gene: NA; abundance: NA; v_gene: TRBV4-3; CDR3aa: CASSQVWSGGSYEQYF; CDR3nt: TGCGCCAGCAGCCAAGTTTGGTCAGGCGGCTCCTACGAGCAGTACTTC
j_gene: TRBJ1-5; d_gene: NA; abundance: NA; v_gene: TRBV6-1; CDR3aa: CASTPLGDSNQPQHF; CDR3nt: TGTGCCAGCACCCCCCTGGGGGATTCCAATCAGCCCCAGCATTTT
j_gene: TRBJ2-7; d_gene: NA; abundance: NA; v_gene: TRBV7-9; CDR3aa: CASSLEQALGGRGTHEQYF; CDR3nt: TGTGCCAGCAGCTTAGAGCAGGCATTGGGGGGCAGGGGGACTCACGAGCAGTACTTC
j_gene: TRBJ2-5; d_gene: TRBD1; abundance: medium-sized; v_gene: TRBV29-1; CDR3aa: CSADWDREETQYF; CDR3nt: TGCAGCGCCGACTGGGACAGAGAAGAGACCCAGTACTTC
j_gene: TRBJ2-7; d_gene: NA; abundance: NA; v_gene: TRBV29-1; CDR3aa: CSVVAYEQYF; CDR3nt: TGCAGCGTTGTAGCATACGAGCAGTACTTC
j_gene: TRBJ1-2; d_gene: NA; abundance: NA; v_gene: TRBV10-3; CDR3aa: CAIGGGSTYGYTF; CDR3nt: TGTGCCATCGGAGGCGGGTCGACCTATGGCTACACCTTC
j_gene: TRBJ2-5; d_gene: NA; abundance: NA; v_gene: TRBV6-6; CDR3aa: CASSYTAVIQETQYF; CDR3nt: TGTGCCAGCAGTTATACAGCGGTCATACAAGAGACCCAGTACTTC
j_gene: TRBJ2-2; d_gene: NA; abundance: once; v_gene: TRBV29-1; CDR3aa: CSVAPGSGELFF; CDR3nt: TGCAGTGTAGCTCCGGGTTCCGGGGAGCTGTTTTTT
j_gene: TRBJ2-6; d_gene: NA; abundance: medium-sized; v_gene: TRBV28; CDR3aa: CATGPTTSGANVLTF; CDR3nt: TGTGCCACGGGGCCAACAACCTCTGGGGCCAACGTCCTGACTTTC
j_gene: TRBJ2-3; d_gene: NA; abundance: NA; v_gene: TRBV30; CDR3aa: CAWSRGNTDTQYF; CDR3nt: TGTGCCTGGAGTCGGGGCAACACAGATACGCAGTATTTT
j_gene: TRBJ1-1; d_gene: NA; abundance: NA; v_gene: TRBV30; CDR3aa: CAWAGLMNTEAFF; CDR3nt: TGTGCCTGGGCCGGACTAATGAACACTGAAGCTTTCTTT
j_gene: TRBJ2-5; d_gene: TRBD1; abundance: NA; v_gene: TRBV7-9; CDR3aa: CASRSGQSKETQYF; CDR3nt: TGTGCCAGCAGGTCGGGACAGAGTAAAGAGACCCAGTACTTC
j_gene: TRBJ1-2; d_gene: TRBD1; abundance: few; v_gene: TRBV14; CDR3aa: CASSRVGQGRGYTF; CDR3nt: TGTGCCAGCAGCCGGGTGGGACAGGGACGTGGCTACACCTTC
j_gene: TRBJ2-4; d_gene: NA; abundance: NA; v_gene: TRBV11-3; CDR3aa: CASSSGTSANIQYF; CDR3nt: TGTGCCAGCAGCTCCGGGACCTCAGCAAACATTCAGTACTTC
j_gene: TRBJ2-3; d_gene: NA; abundance: few; v_gene: TRBV7-9; CDR3aa: CASSSPSTDTQYF; CDR3nt: TGTGCCAGCAGCTCCCCGAGCACAGATACGCAGTATTTT
j_gene: TRBJ2-7; d_gene: TRBD1; abundance: NA; v_gene: TRBV6-5; CDR3aa: CASSSGTGTSEQYF; CDR3nt: TGTGCCAGCAGTTCCGGGACAGGGACCTCCGAGCAGTACTTC
j_gene: TRBJ1-1; d_gene: NA; abundance: few; v_gene: TRBV11-1; CDR3aa: CASRSDKGTEAFF; CDR3nt: TGTGCCAGCCGCTCTGATAAGGGCACTGAAGCTTTCTTT
j_gene: TRBJ2-2; d_gene: NA; abundance: few; v_gene: TRBV6-1; CDR3aa: CASSKPGELFF; CDR3nt: TGTGCCAGCAGTAAACCCGGGGAGCTGTTTTTT
j_gene: TRBJ2-3; d_gene: NA; abundance: NA; v_gene: TRBV5-4; CDR3aa: CASSLPLGGSLSTDTQYF; CDR3nt: TGTGCCAGCAGCTTGCCCCTTGGGGGGAGCCTTAGCACAGATACGCAGTATTTT
j_gene: TRBJ1-2; d_gene: NA; abundance: NA; v_gene: TRBV5-6; CDR3aa: CASSLGDSDYGYTF; CDR3nt: TGTGCCAGCAGCTTGGGCGACTCCGACTATGGCTACACCTTC
j_gene: TRBJ2-5; d_gene: NA; abundance: NA; v_gene: TRBV21-1; CDR3aa: CASSAYKGREMNQETQYF; CDR3nt: TGTGCCAGCAGCGCCTATAAAGGGCGGGAGATGAACCAAGAGACCCAGTACTTC
j_gene: TRBJ1-1; d_gene: TRBD1; abundance: few; v_gene: TRBV4-1; CDR3aa: CASEPQQGATEAFF; CDR3nt: TGCGCCAGCGAGCCCCAGCAGGGGGCTACTGAAGCTTTCTTT
j_gene: TRBJ2-7; d_gene: NA; abundance: once; v_gene: TRBV6-1; CDR3aa: CAISESYGEGRKEQYF; CDR3nt: TGTGCCATCAGTGAGTCTTACGGGGAAGGACGGAAGGAGCAGTACTTC